These 24 T cell receptor beta chains were sequenced from one sample in a study of neurological immune-mediated disorders. In TCRdb, the 5' RACE reads were re-called with MiXCR into one record per CDR3 protein. The table lists roughly 34,000 distinct CDR3 sequences, 4% to 5.5% of them singletons. Sample: PBMCs. The source is a man between 18 and 35 years old in good health.

The table lists this clonotype with many counts. The rearrangement uses TRBV5-1 and TRBJ2-2, with TRBD1 as a possible D gene (5 bases). CDR1 and CDR2 from the germline V gene are SGHRS and YFSETQ. The CDR3 is 15 residues long. Trimming stripped 0 bases from V and 0 bases from J, with 6 bases between. CDR3 nucleotide sequence: TGCGCCAGCAGCTTGGGGGGCACGAACACCGGGGAGCTGTTTTTT. Residues: CASSLGGTNTGELFF.

This clonotype was seen many times. The junction departs from germline at one end; a sequencing error may be responsible. V usage is TRBV6-5 and J usage is TRBJ1-2; D might be TRBD1 (5 bases). The CDR3 runs to 14 residues. Germline V lookup: CDR1 MNHEY, CDR2 SVGAGI. CDR3 residues: CASRYSGTHVGYTF. DNA of the CDR3: TGTGCCAGCAGGTACTCCGGGACCCACGTAGGATACACCTTC.

This clonotype was seen many times. The chain uses TRBV4-2 and TRBJ1-3; 10 nucleotides agree with TRBD1. Trimming at V came to 5 bases and at J to 3 bases, leaving 4 bases not matched to a gene. Germline CDR1 and CDR2: LGHNA and YNFKEQ. The CDR3 is 15 amino acids. CDR3 sequence reads: CASSFRDRGGNTIYF. The CDR3 DNA reads as TGTGCCAGCAGCTTCCGGGACAGGGGTGGAAACACCATATATTTT.

This clonotype has a count of ten or more. This CDR3 is CASSLGQANEKLFF. CDR3 nucleotides: TGTGCCAGCAGCTTAGGGCAGGCTAATGAAAAACTGTTTTTT. The rearrangement uses TRBV7-8 and TRBJ1-4; no reliable D call. In germline, CDR1 is SGHVS, CDR2 FQNEAQ. With 1 base removed from V and 3 bases from J, the gap between germline ends came to 6 bases. The CDR3 runs to 14 residues.

This clonotype was seen many times. The CDR3 end shows no conserved phenylalanine or tryptophan, and so a read error is likely. V and J are TRBV7-2 and TRBJ1-3; the D is unclear. The V gene's germline CDR1 is SGHTA and CDR2 FQGNSA. V was trimmed by 0 bases and J by 8 bases, leaving 11 bases between them. This CDR3 has 14 amino acids. CDR3 DNA: TGTGCCAGCAGCTTAGCAGGGTACGGCGACACCATATATTCT. The encoded protein is CASSLAGYGDTIYS.

This clonotype was seen ten or more times. The rearrangement links TRBV5-1 to TRBJ2-7; 10 bases fit TRBD2. J gave up 0 bases and V 0 bases, and 0 bases lay outside the gene matches. The CDR3 extends over 15 amino acids. Looked up from germline, CDR1 is SGHRS and CDR2 is YFSETQ. CDR3 sequence (DNA): TGCGCCAGCAGCTTGGCTAGCGGGGGCTCCTACGAGCAGTACTTC. Protein: CASSLASGGSYEQYF.

Ten or more counts support this clonotype. J is TRBJ2-3 and V is TRBV19; TRBD1 matches at 11 bases. V shed 4 bases, J shed 2 bases, and the junction held 5 bases outside the gene matches. The CDR3 is 16 residues long. Looked up from germline, CDR1 is LNHDA and CDR2 is SQIVND (reference sequence). CDR3 region: CASSTSGQGATDTQYF. In DNA, the CDR3 is TGTGCCAGTAGTACCTCAGGACAGGGGGCCACAGATACGCAGTATTTT.

The chain couples TRBV6-5 to TRBJ2-5; D remains ambiguous. The CDR3 consists of 17 residues. Trimming removed 0 bases at V and 1 base at J, with 15 bases between. CDR1 and CDR2 from the germline V gene are MNHEY and SVGAGI. The DNA of the CDR3 is TGTGCCAGCAGTTACTCAGGGCCTCCGGTACCCCAAGAGACCCAGTACTTC. Translation: CASSYSGPPVPQETQYF.

This clonotype has just a few counts. The rearrangement joins TRBV20-1 to TRBJ1-2; 7 bases are shared with TRBD1. The CDR3 has 12 amino acids. Trimming cost V 4 bases and J 6 bases; bases outside gene matches: 5. Germline CDR1 is DFQATT and CDR2 is SNEGSKA (reference sequence). This chain's CDR3 is CSATGDSNGYTF. Here the CDR3 DNA reads TGCAGTGCTACCGGGGACAGCAATGGCTACACCTTC.

This clonotype was recorded at least ten times. This chain uses TRBV20-1 with TRBJ1-1, with D perhaps matching TRBD1 (6 bases). This CDR3 is built from 12 residues. The germline V gene encodes CDR1 DFQATT and CDR2 SNEGSKA (reference sequence). Trimming removed 3 bases from V and 3 bases from J, with 8 bases in between. CDR3 amino acids: CSARKGDTEAFF. In nucleotides, the CDR3 is TGCAGTGCTAGGAAGGGGGACACTGAAGCTTTCTTT.

There are many counts of this clonotype. The chain links TRBV7-9 to TRBJ2-1, with 7 bases identical to TRBD2. This CDR3 is built from 17 residues. The germline V gene encodes CDR1 SEHNR and CDR2 FQNEAQ (reference sequence). With V trimmed by 6 bases and J by 8 bases, 19 bases remained unmatched. The CDR3 region is CASSLKPQPGGFHEQFF. The CDR3 nucleotides read TGTGCCAGCAGTCTCAAGCCCCAACCCGGGGGGTTCCATGAGCAGTTCTTC.

This clonotype came up many times. The genes are TRBV7-2 and TRBJ2-3; D is unresolved. The length of the CDR3 is 12 residues. V gave up 5 bases and J gave up 6 bases, with 9 bases separating them. Germline V CDR1 and CDR2: SGHTA, FQGNSA. The CDR3, as DNA: TGTGCCAGCAGCCCTTACGGGGATACGCAGTATTTT. Translating gives CASSPYGDTQYF.

The V gene is TRBV7-2, the J gene TRBJ1-2; TRBD1 is a possible D gene (6 bases). The CDR3 totals 15 residues. CDR1 and CDR2 from the germline V gene are SGHTA and FQGNSA. Trimming removed 1 base from V and 1 base from J, with 10 bases in between. In DNA, the CDR3 is TGTGCCAGCAGCTTAGGGGGGACAAATAACTATGGCTACACCTTC. Translated, it gives CASSLGGTNNYGYTF.

This clonotype was detected ten times or more. This chain uses TRBV6-5 with TRBJ1-2, with 8 bases matching TRBD1. The V gene's germline CDR1 is MNHEY and CDR2 SVGAGI. This CDR3 is built from 14 residues. After removal of 6 bases from V and 5 bases from J, the junction contained 8 bases not matched to a gene. CDR3 in DNA: TGTGCCAGCAGCCGGGGACAGGCCACTTATGGCTACACCTTC. Amino acids: CASSRGQATYGYTF.

This clonotype was seen repeatedly, ten times or more. The V call is TRBV20-1, the J call TRBJ2-5; D may correspond to TRBD1 or TRBD2 (5 bases each). With 7 bases removed from V and 7 bases from J, the gap between germline ends came to 19 bases. CDR3 length: 13 residues. The germline V gene has CDR1 DFQATT and CDR2 SNEGSKA (reference sequence). The DNA for the CDR3 is TGCAGTGTAGTTGGCCCGAATGGGGGGACCCAGTACTTC. This codes for CSVVGPNGGTQYF.

This clonotype appeared many times. J is TRBJ2-1 and V is TRBV5-1; TRBD1 agrees at 7 bases. The CDR3 spans 15 residues. Trimming cost V 5 bases and J 2 bases; bases outside gene matches: 7. Germline CDR1 and CDR2: SGHRS and YFSETQ. CDR3 amino acids: CASRTGTDTYNEQFF. In DNA form, the CDR3 reads TGCGCCAGCAGGACCGGGACAGACACCTACAATGAGCAGTTCTTC.

This clonotype was seen ten or more times. The V gene is TRBV6-5, the J gene TRBJ1-5; D remains ambiguous. V dropped 2 bases and J dropped 0 bases, with 11 bases sitting between them. This CDR3 has 16 residues. The germline V gene has CDR1 MNHEY and CDR2 SVGAGI. The CDR3 coding sequence is TGTGCCAGCAGTTACGGGCAGCCCTTTAGCAATCAGCCCCAGCATTTT. Its translation is CASSYGQPFSNQPQHF.

This clonotype has at least ten counts. CDR3 amino acids: CSAHSGGRADTQYF. The CDR3 DNA sequence: TGCAGTGCTCATTCGGGGGGCCGGGCAGATACGCAGTATTTT. The genes are TRBV20-1 and TRBJ2-3; TRBD2 is a possible D gene (7 bases). The CDR3 consists of 14 residues. The germline CDR1 and CDR2 sequences are DFQATT and SNEGSKA (reference sequence). Trimming cost V 5 bases and J 4 bases, with 16 bases left between them.

This clonotype rates as medium-sized (0.01 to 0.1%). The chain links TRBV20-1 to TRBJ1-6, with D tentatively TRBD1 (5 bases). This CDR3 has 20 residues. Germline V gives CDR1 DFQATT, CDR2 SNEGSKA (reference sequence). The germline V and J ends were trimmed by 1 base and 0 bases, with 22 bases remaining between them. This CDR3 reads CSARGGESDSASSYNSPLHF. For the CDR3, the DNA is TGCAGTGCTAGAGGAGGAGAAAGTGACAGTGCCAGCTCCTATAATTCACCCCTCCACTTT.

This clonotype appeared many times. CDR3 sequence: CSVGRDRASYEQYF. The CDR3 nucleotides are TGTTCCGTGGGACGGGACAGGGCCTCCTACGAGCAGTACTTC. This sequence joins TRBV6-5 and TRBJ2-7; the match to TRBD1 covers 9 bases. Germline lookup yields CDR1 MNHEY and CDR2 SVGAGI. This CDR3 spans 14 amino acids.

This chain joins TRBV7-6 and TRBJ2-5, with D maybe TRBD1 (5 bases). In germline, CDR1 is SGHVS, CDR2 FNYEAQ. The CDR3 contains 14 residues. Trimming removed 5 bases at V and 2 bases at J, with 12 bases between. CDR3: CASSRGAVQETQYF. In DNA form, the CDR3 reads TGTGCCAGCAGCCGTGGGGCGGTTCAAGAGACCCAGTACTTC.

This clonotype was seen at least ten times. This chain joins TRBV20-1 and TRBJ2-1; TRBD2 might be the D (6 bases). The CDR3 has 16 amino acids. From germline, CDR1 is DFQATT and CDR2 SNEGSKA (reference sequence). V shed 4 bases and J shed 0 bases, with 16 bases lying between them. For the CDR3, the DNA is TGCAGTGCTACGAGGGGTCTAGCGCTCTCCTACAATGAGCAGTTCTTC. Protein sequence: CSATRGLALSYNEQFF.

The sample holds many counts of this clonotype. V usage is TRBV20-1 and J usage is TRBJ2-1; D gene ambiguous. The V end was cut by 3 bases, the J end by 7 bases, with 10 bases between. Germline V gene sequence: CDR1 DFQATT, CDR2 SNEGSKA (reference sequence). This CDR3 has 12 amino acids. The CDR3 sequence: CSASLSGNEQFF. DNA for the CDR3: TGCAGTGCTAGTTTGTCCGGGAATGAGCAGTTCTTC.

This clonotype was recorded many times. The V call is TRBV20-1, the J call TRBJ1-4; D gene unclear. V was shortened by 1 base and J by 8 bases, with 5 bases between the two germline ends. CDR1 is DFQATT and CDR2 is SNEGSKA in the germline V gene (reference sequence). This CDR3 spans 11 amino acids. The DNA of the CDR3 is TGCAGTGCTAGAGCGGGGGAAAAACTGTTTTTT. Translating gives CSARAGEKLFF.